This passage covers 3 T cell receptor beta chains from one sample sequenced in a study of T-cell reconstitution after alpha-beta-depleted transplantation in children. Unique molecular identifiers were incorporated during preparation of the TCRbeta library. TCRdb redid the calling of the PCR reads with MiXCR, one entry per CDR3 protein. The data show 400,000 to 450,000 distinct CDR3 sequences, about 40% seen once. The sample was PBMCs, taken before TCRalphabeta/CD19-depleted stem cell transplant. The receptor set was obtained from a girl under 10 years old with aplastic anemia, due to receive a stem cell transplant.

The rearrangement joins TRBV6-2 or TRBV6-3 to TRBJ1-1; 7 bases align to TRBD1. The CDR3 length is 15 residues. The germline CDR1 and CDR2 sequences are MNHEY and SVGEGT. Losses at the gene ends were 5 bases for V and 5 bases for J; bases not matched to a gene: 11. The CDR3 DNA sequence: TGTGCCAGCAGTCCAACCTCACAGGGGTTGACTGAAGCTTTCTTT. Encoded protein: CASSPTSQGLTEAFF.

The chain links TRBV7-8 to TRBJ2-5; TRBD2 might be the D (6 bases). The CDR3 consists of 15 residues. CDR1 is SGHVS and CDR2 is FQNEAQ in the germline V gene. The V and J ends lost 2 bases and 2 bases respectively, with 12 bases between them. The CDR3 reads CASSLNGGRQETQYF. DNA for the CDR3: TGTGCCAGCAGCTTAAATGGAGGGAGACAAGAGACCCAGTACTTC.

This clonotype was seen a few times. The CDR3 coding sequence is TGCGCCAGCAGCCGTATCGCAGGGGAACGGACGCAGTATTTT. Its protein is CASSRIAGERTQYF. V is TRBV5-1 and J is TRBJ2-3; TRBD1 might be the D (6 bases). The V and J ends lost 4 bases and 9 bases respectively, with 18 bases between them. Looked up from germline, CDR1 is SGHRS and CDR2 is YFSETQ. The length of the CDR3 is 14 residues.